The text below deals with one T cell receptor (beta chain). Its cognate antigen has yet to be identified. These data originate in a study of alternative splicing in chronic myeloid leukemia remission (dated by TCRdb to between 2020 and 2021). Turning to the overall study: Remission specimens from the trials were collected at major or complete molecular response, at 12 or 24 months of TKI therapy. The French Persistem study contributed nine CML samples, of which seven were diagnostic and two were matched remission samples. Median ages of around 50 years at diagnosis, about 59 at remission and over 35 for healthy controls were recorded. Female/male counts of 11/5 were recorded for diagnosis samples, 8/3 for remission samples and 2/4 for controls. Trial diagnostic specimens were total leukocytes from peripheral blood collected in EDTA. Trizol was used to extract total RNA from peripheral blood mononuclear cells of diagnosis, remission and control samples. RNA sequencing was used to profile peripheral blood taken from chronic-phase CML patients both at diagnosis and at remission, and those profiles were then compared against healthy donors. The RESIST (imatinib), ENESTxtnd (nilotinib) and PINNACLE (nilotinib plus pegylated interferon) trials supplied nine diagnostic specimens along with matched remission specimens.

Points the paper makes about the study in general: Blood cell composition differed strongly depending on the timepoint, moving from an enrichment of myeloid progenitors at diagnosis to an enrichment of mature lymphoid cells at remission. At remission, blood cell composition had been reconfigured so that it resembled normal controls enriched in lymphoid cells.

The intended sense of this specimen's time point label: major or complete molecular response after front-line TKI therapy. Some 15 CML patients made up the patient cohort, and matched post-remission samples were retrieved for a subset of those patients. The library was generated by bulk RNA-seq. The TruSeq Stranded RNA sample prep kit was used to generate libraries of poly-A-enriched mRNA from an input of roughly 1 ug total RNA. Each sample was sequenced in triplicate using paired-end sequencing on a HiSeq 2500. RNA-seq read length was 125 nucleotides per mate. Under the source paper's analysis protocol: Reads were trimmed and aligned to hg38 using STAR v2.7, and quality control was done with FASTQC, RSeQC and multiqc. Salmon 0.14.1 was used to quantify gene expression levels as transcripts per million (TPM). Principal component analysis suggested that trial, library batch, sequencing batch, treatment regimen and sex did not drive transcriptomic profiles. After the reads were reprocessed by TCRdb, one entry was made per CDR3 protein sequence, with no DNA. These V and J calls rely on TCRdb rather than the paper's analysis. The sample has almost 300 distinct CDR3 sequences on record, almost 99% of them singletons. Clones ranked in the top ten supply under 8% of the sample.

The CDR3, cysteine through phenylalanine, is 15 amino acids long. No DNA accompanies this entry. Sequencing was performed on PBMCs or total blood leukocytes (not recorded which), taken during remission. The sequence links TRBV12-3 or TRBV12-4 to TRBJ2-7; absent DNA, TCRdb's TRBD1 call cannot be checked. This clonotype originated in an adult with chronic myeloid leukemia. The CDR3 amino acid sequence is: CASSLGGQGVDEQYF.